This paragraph covers one T cell receptor (beta chain) sequence. Its antigen is currently not known. Base qualities are not recorded, but no much larger clone differs from it by a single base. V gives up 3 bases and J gives up 4 bases, and the segment between their germline ends measures 9 bases. CDR1 and CDR2, looked up from the germline V gene, are SQVTM and ANQGSEA. From its cysteine to its phenylalanine, the CDR3 spans 12 amino acids. The sequence is cut down to CDR3 DNA, 36 bases in frame from base 1. The immunoSEQ Assay, a bias-controlled multiplex PCR, was used to amplify TCRbeta CDR3 regions from genomic DNA. The paper's data handling went like this. Nucleated cell counts per sample were estimated from amplification of reference gene primers within the assay. To quantify the absolute abundance of each unique TCRbeta CDR3 rearrangement, sequence reads were collapsed and filtered. For each sample, productive Simpson clonality was calculated as the square root of Simpson's diversity index across productive rearrangements. The clones in this table, taken by TCRdb from immuneACCESS, are in-frame only. Not every clone is retained; where verified, under half of the shortfall comes from an unresolved V gene, and the cause of the rest is unknown. That table is the source of V, J and clone size, and D and trimming were worked out from the DNA. The sample has 200,000 to 250,000 clones on record, about 90% of them singletons. 6.2% of the sample is in the top ten clones.

This record comes from a study of blood T cell repertoires in COVID-19 (dated by TCRdb to about 2020). With respect to the entire study: The collaborator samples originated in the United States, Italy and Spain and spanned the acute and convalescent phases of COVID-19. The material from the prospective study consisted of cDNA or gDNA derived from T cells, B-cell-depleted T cells, or PBMCs. Subjects who had been exposed to COVID-19, were actively infected with it, or had recovered from it provided the deeply sampled blood TCRbeta repertoires that made up the dataset. A freely available public database, intended as a resource for researchers studying the immune response to SARS-CoV-2, is where the repertoires were released. The samples were drawn from the first 160 participants of the ongoing ImmuneRACE study and from over a thousand subjects provided by 6 global collaborators. Sample metadata almost always included a de-identified subject ID, COVID-19 status, age in years and sex. Where HLA class I and class II types were available, the types were taken from metadata supplied by the sample provider, not from assay-based typing.

What the research found in general, with its limitations: The amount of clinical and demographic metadata varied by source and participant and was provided uncurated.

Each collaborating institution followed its own protocols to collect whole blood in K2EDTA tubes. For TCRbeta analysis, collaborator samples were shipped as frozen whole blood, as isolated PBMCs, or as DNA extracted from either sample type. The V gene is TRBV29-1 and the J gene is TRBJ1-2, and TRBD1 may be the D gene, going by 5 matching bases. The TCR was taken from a man aged 60 to 69 with acute or convalescent COVID-19. Input material: peripheral blood. The DNA sequence follows: TGCAGCGTTGAGGACAAACTCTATGGCTACACCTTC. Translated, this is CSVEDKLYGYTF.